The 32 T cell receptor beta chains below all came from one sample that was sequenced in a study of B cell selection in AIRE deficiency. Clones were sequenced by immunoSEQ multiplex PCR, and TCRdb holds only the in-frame ones, with some missing. The sample contains tens of thousands of clones, approximately 96% of which appear only once. Sorting defined conventional CD4 T cells as CD4+CD127+. Sequencing was done on a sample of conventional CD4+ T cells sorted from PBMCs. The receptors come from a human donor with AIRE deficiency.

The chain carries TRBV11-3 and TRBJ2-1; tentatively, D is TRBD2 (5 bases). Germline lookup yields CDR1 SGHNT and CDR2 YENEEA. With 3 bases removed from V and 3 bases from J, the gap between germline ends came to 9 bases. The CDR3 is 14 residues long. DNA of the CDR3: TGTGCCAGCAGCTTGGGAGCCCTCTACAATGAGCAGTTCTTC. Residues: CASSLGALYNEQFF. Looking up the rest from reference TRBV11-3 and TRBJ2-1 gives the full variable domain: EAGVVQSPRYKIIEKKQPVAFWCNPISGHNTLYWYLQNLGQGPELLIRYENEEAVDDSQLPKDRFSAERLKGVDSTLKIQPAELGDSAVYLCASSLGALYNEQFFGPGTRLTVL.

The rearrangement links TRBV5-6 to TRBJ2-1; 10 bases align to TRBD1. With V trimmed by 1 base and J by 10 bases, 5 bases remained unmatched. Germline V gene sequence: CDR1 SGHDT, CDR2 YYEEEE. This CDR3 comprises 14 residues. The CDR3 bases are TGTGCCAGCAGCTTGCGCGACAGGGGGCCAGAGCAGTTCTTC. Amino acids: CASSLRDRGPEQFF.

The chain has TRBV18 and TRBJ1-5, with 11 nucleotides matching TRBD1. Germline V gene data show CDR1 as KGHSH and CDR2 as LQKENI. The CDR3 totals 19 residues. The V and J ends lost 0 bases and 7 bases, in that order; junction bases with no gene match: 14. For the CDR3, the DNA is TGTGCCAGCTCACCACCCCGACCCAGGACAGGGGGCTTGCGGCAGCCCCAGCATTTT. It encodes CASSPPRPRTGGLRQPQHF.

The rearrangement joins TRBV5-1 to TRBJ2-7, with 7 bases aligning to TRBD1. Germline loops: CDR1 SGHRS, CDR2 YFSETQ. The junction had 6 bases not matched to a gene; V was cut back by 3 bases and J by 0 bases. The CDR3 runs 15 residues. In DNA, the CDR3 is TGCGCCAGCAGCTCTGGGACAGCTTTCTCCTACGAGCAGTACTTC. It translates to CASSSGTAFSYEQYF.

The chain uses TRBV7-9 and TRBJ2-7, with a weak D call TRBD2 (6 bases). Trimming removed 1 base at V and 7 bases at J, with 26 bases between. The CDR3 covers 18 residues. From germline, CDR1 is SEHNR and CDR2 FQNEAQ (reference sequence). The CDR3 loop reads CASSLGDGGAGSGWEQYF. The CDR3, as DNA: TGTGCCAGCAGCTTAGGAGATGGGGGAGCGGGTTCGGGATGGGAGCAGTACTTC. The full variable domain, completed using reference TRBV7-9 and TRBJ2-7, is DTGVSQNPRHKITKRGQNVTFRCDPISEHNRLYWYRQTLGQGPEFLTYFQNEAQLEKSRLLSDRFSAERPKGSFSTLEIQRTEQGDSAMYLCASSLGDGGAGSGWEQYFGPGTRLTVT.

The rearrangement uses TRBV9 and TRBJ2-3; 7 bases match TRBD1. After removal of 4 bases from V and 2 bases from J, the junction contained 4 bases not matched to a gene. The germline V gene has CDR1 SGDLS and CDR2 YYNGEE. The CDR3 is 14 residues long. CDR3 nucleotide sequence: TGTGCCAGCAGCTCTGACAGGGTCACAGATACGCAGTATTTT. Protein: CASSSDRVTDTQYF.

This rearrangement joins TRBV5-6 to TRBJ2-2, with D perhaps matching TRBD2 (6 bases). The germline V gene encodes CDR1 SGHDT and CDR2 YYEEEE. Trimming left V 0 bases short and J 6 bases short, with 12 bases between. The CDR3 length is 15 residues. CDR3 amino acids: CASSLGWAGPGELFF. The CDR3 DNA is TGTGCCAGCAGCTTGGGTTGGGCGGGGCCCGGGGAGCTGTTTTTT.

J is TRBJ2-7 and V is TRBV4-2; the D is unclear. The CDR3 has 14 residues. Germline-derived CDR1 and CDR2 are LGHNA and YNFKEQ. V lost 5 bases to trimming and J lost 1 base, with 12 bases between them. CDR3 residues: CASSFFGDSYEQYF. DNA of the CDR3: TGTGCCAGCAGCTTCTTTGGGGATTCCTACGAGCAGTACTTC.

The rearrangement uses TRBV7-2 and TRBJ1-2; 8 bases align to TRBD1. The germline gives CDR1 SGHTA, CDR2 FQGNSA. V lost 6 bases to trimming and J lost 7 bases; unmatched junction nucleotides: 7. CDR3 length: 13 residues. The CDR3 protein is CASSPDRGFGYTF. The DNA for the CDR3 is TGTGCCAGCAGTCCCGACAGGGGATTTGGCTACACCTTC.

The J gene is TRBJ2-7, the V gene TRBV7-2, with 10 bases identical to TRBD2. In germline, CDR1 is SGHTA, CDR2 FQGNSA. This CDR3 is built from 18 residues. J lost 0 bases, V lost 3 bases, and 11 bases had no gene match. The CDR3 here is CASSFFVPGTSASYEQYF. Here the CDR3 DNA reads TGTGCCAGCAGCTTTTTTGTCCCCGGGACTAGCGCCTCCTACGAGCAGTACTTC.

The chain recombines TRBV28 with TRBJ2-1, with TRBD2 identical over 8 bases. V was pared by 6 bases and J by 6 bases, with 10 bases of the junction left unmatched. Germline CDR1 and CDR2: MDHEN and SYDVKM. CDR3 length: 15 amino acids. This chain's CDR3 is CASSSGGPTGNEQFF. The DNA of the CDR3 is TGTGCCAGCAGCTCGGGAGGGCCGACGGGCAATGAGCAGTTCTTC.

This clone was counted only a few times. The chain couples TRBV6-1 to TRBJ2-7; D unclear. V was pared by 3 bases and J by 1 base, with 10 bases between. CDR1 MNHNS and CDR2 SASEGT come from the germline V gene. The CDR3 totals 14 residues. The CDR3 protein is CASSDGLLSYEQYF. CDR3 nucleotides: TGTGCCAGCAGTGATGGTCTCTTATCCTACGAGCAGTACTTC.

In this sample, this clone turned up a few times. The chain carries TRBV6-1 and TRBJ2-3; no clear D gene. Germline V CDR1 and CDR2: MNHNS, SASEGT. The CDR3 length is 15 residues. The germline V and J ends were trimmed by 8 bases and 2 bases, with 17 bases remaining between them. The CDR3 DNA follows: TGTGCCAGCCGAAGGATGGGCGAATACACAGATACGCAGTATTTT. Translating it yields CASRRMGEYTDTQYF.

V usage is TRBV10-3 and J usage is TRBJ2-2; TRBD1 aligns across 7 bases. This CDR3 comprises 15 residues. The V and J ends lost 11 bases and 4 bases, in that order; junction bases with no gene match: 13. CDR1 and CDR2 (germline): ENHRY, SYGVKD. In nucleotides, the CDR3 is TGTGCCCTTCGCCGAGGGGGACAGTCCACCGGGGAGCTGTTTTTT. It encodes CALRRGGQSTGELFF.

This clone was seen a single time. J is TRBJ1-1 and V is TRBV28; D is undetermined. Germline V gene lookup returns CDR1 MDHEN and CDR2 SYDVKM. This CDR3 comprises 15 residues. The V end lost 1 base, the J end lost 4 bases, and 13 bases lay between the germline ends. The CDR3 protein is CASSLSEVVSTEAFF. In DNA form, the CDR3 reads TGTGCCAGCAGTTTATCAGAGGTGGTGAGCACTGAAGCTTTCTTT.

The rearrangement uses TRBV6-6 and TRBJ2-3; tentative D call: TRBD2 (5 bases). Looked up from germline, CDR1 is MNHNY and CDR2 is SVGAGI (reference sequence). V was trimmed by 0 bases and J by 5 bases, leaving 12 bases between them. This CDR3 has 15 residues. The chain's CDR3 is CASSYSGAGLDTQYF. In nucleotides, the CDR3 is TGTGCCAGCAGTTACTCGGGAGCCGGTCTAGATACGCAGTATTTT.

This chain joins TRBV19 and TRBJ1-2; D is possibly TRBD1 (5 bases). The CDR3 contains 13 residues. V was trimmed by 3 bases and J by 7 bases, leaving 12 bases between them. CDR1 and CDR2 from the germline V gene are LNHDA and SQIVND (reference sequence). The CDR3 nucleotides read TGTGCCAGTAGTATGGGGCCGGACGGTGGCTACACCTTC. This codes for CASSMGPDGGYTF.

The count of this clone is one. The V and J genes are TRBV5-1 and TRBJ2-1; TRBD2 matches at 9 bases. V lost 0 bases, J lost 6 bases, and 4 bases stayed unmatched. The CDR3 extends over 15 amino acids. From germline, CDR1 is SGHRS and CDR2 YFSETQ. The CDR3, as DNA: TGCGCCAGCAGCTTGGCTGGCGGGAGGGCCAATGAGCAGTTCTTC. Its translation is CASSLAGGRANEQFF.

This sequence joins TRBV9 and TRBJ2-1, with D perhaps TRBD1 (6 bases). Trimming left V 0 bases short and J 4 bases short, with 8 bases between. CDR1 is SGDLS, CDR2 YYNGEE, per germline. This CDR3 contains 14 residues. The CDR3 bases are TGTGCCAGCAGCGTAGGAGGGACATACAATGAGCAGTTCTTC. It translates to CASSVGGTYNEQFF.

The chain is built from TRBV18 and TRBJ2-1; D may be TRBD1 (7 bases). The CDR3 runs 15 residues. V was trimmed by 0 bases and J by 9 bases, leaving 15 bases between them. The germline gives CDR1 KGHSH, CDR2 LQKENI. The CDR3 spells CASSPPSGGGSEQFF. Here the CDR3 DNA reads TGTGCCAGCTCACCACCTTCAGGGGGAGGCAGTGAGCAGTTCTTC.

The gene calls are TRBV6-6 and TRBJ2-7; D is unresolved. This CDR3 comprises 14 residues. Germline-derived CDR1 and CDR2 are MNHNY and SVGAGI (reference sequence). The germline V and J ends were trimmed by 0 bases and 1 base, with 7 bases remaining between them. For the CDR3, the DNA is TGTGCCAGCAGTTACTCGCTTGCGTCCTACGAGCAGTACTTC. It is translated as CASSYSLASYEQYF.

This chain links TRBV18 with TRBJ1-1, with D uncertain. The germline gives CDR1 KGHSH, CDR2 LQKENI. Trimming removed 2 bases at V and 1 base at J, with 8 bases between. The CDR3 has 14 residues. The CDR3 DNA sequence: TGTGCCAGCTCACCAATCACAGAGAACACTGAAGCTTTCTTT. Residues: CASSPITENTEAFF.

The chain links TRBV6-5 to TRBJ2-3, with D hard to call. The CDR3 has 13 amino acids. Germline V lookup: CDR1 MNHEY, CDR2 SVGAGI. V lost 6 bases and J lost 0, with 7 bases in between. The CDR3 protein is CASSFESTDTQYF. As DNA, the CDR3 is TGTGCCAGCAGCTTCGAGAGCACAGATACGCAGTATTTT.

The rearrangement uses TRBV14 and TRBJ2-1; 10 bases are shared with TRBD1. Looked up from germline, CDR1 is SGHDN and CDR2 is FVKESK. The J segment lost 5 bases and the V segment lost 3 bases, leaving 1 base of the junction unmatched. This CDR3 comprises 14 residues. The DNA for the CDR3 is TGTGCCAGCAGCCAGGGACAGGGGAACAATGAGCAGTTCTTC. Protein sequence: CASSQGQGNNEQFF.

J is TRBJ2-1 and V is TRBV7-3; 9 nucleotides agree with TRBD1. V was pared by 4 bases and J by 9 bases, with 4 bases of the junction left unmatched. Germline CDR1 is SGHTA and CDR2 is FQGTGA. This CDR3 contains 13 residues. The CDR3 region is CASSSQTGGEQFF. CDR3 nucleotides: TGTGCCAGCAGCTCCCAGACAGGGGGTGAGCAGTTCTTC.

The V and J genes are TRBV27 and TRBJ2-2; a weak D match, TRBD1 (5 bases). The V end lost 2 bases, the J end lost 4 bases, and 11 bases lay between the germline ends. In germline, CDR1 is MNHEY, CDR2 SMNVEV (reference sequence). The CDR3 has 15 residues. Here the CDR3 reads CASSLMAGSTGELFF. The DNA for the CDR3 is TGTGCCAGCAGTTTAATGGCAGGGTCCACCGGGGAGCTGTTTTTT.

V is TRBV5-1 and J is TRBJ1-6; D is uncertain. The germline CDR1 and CDR2 sequences are SGHRS and YFSETQ. The CDR3 consists of 16 residues. Deletions cut 0 bases from V and 0 bases from J, with 7 bases between. Here the CDR3 DNA reads TGCGCCAGCAGCTTGGTGGAGAGCTCCTATAATTCACCCCTCCACTTT. Translating gives CASSLVESSYNSPLHF. Full variable domain (missing parts from reference TRBV5-1 and TRBJ1-6): KAGVTQTPRYLIKTRGQQVTLSCSPISGHRSVSWYQQTPGQGLQFLFEYFSETQRNKGNFPGRFSGRQFSNSRSEMNVSTLELGDSALYLCASSLVESSYNSPLHFGNGTRLTVT.

The genes are TRBV28 and TRBJ2-1; tentative D call: TRBD1 (6 bases). Germline V lookup: CDR1 MDHEN, CDR2 SYDVKM. The germline V and J ends were trimmed by 6 bases and 0 bases, with 12 bases remaining between them. The CDR3 is 15 amino acids. CDR3 sequence: CASSRDRSSYNEQFF. The DNA of the CDR3 is TGTGCCAGCAGCCGAGACAGGAGCTCCTACAATGAGCAGTTCTTC.

J is TRBJ1-1 and V is TRBV18, with a possible D match to TRBD1 (6 bases). Germline V gene sequence: CDR1 KGHSH, CDR2 LQKENI. Trimming pared 6 bases from V and 0 bases from J, leaving 11 bases between. This CDR3 is built from 14 residues. The CDR3 loop reads CASSLTGMNTEAFF. In nucleotides, the CDR3 is TGTGCCAGCTCCCTAACAGGGATGAACACTGAAGCTTTCTTT.

This chain connects TRBV7-3 to TRBJ2-1, with TRBD2 identical over 13 bases. The length of the CDR3 is 17 residues. The V and J ends lost 1 base and 12 bases, in that order; junction bases with no gene match: 12. The germline V gene has CDR1 SGHTA and CDR2 FQGTGA. Here the CDR3 DNA reads TGTGCCAGCAGCTTAAGCGGGGGACTAGCGGGATCCGGTGGGCAGTTCTTC. Encoded protein: CASSLSGGLAGSGGQFF.

This chain connects TRBV4-1 to TRBJ2-1; 7 bases line up with TRBD2. The CDR3 totals 18 residues. Germline CDR1 and CDR2: MGHRA and YSYEKL. With V trimmed by 2 bases and J by 8 bases, 18 bases remained unmatched. The CDR3 nucleotides are TGCGCCAGCAGCCAAAAAAGTTGGACTAGACTCGCCGGGGATGAGCAGTTCTTC. Residues: CASSQKSWTRLAGDEQFF.

This chain joins TRBV14 and TRBJ2-2; D remains unclear. Germline V gene sequence: CDR1 SGHDN, CDR2 FVKESK. This CDR3 region has 17 residues. Trimming removed 1 base at V and 0 bases at J, with 12 bases between. CDR3 DNA: TGTGCCAGCAGCCAAGTCCCAGCTTTCGCGAACACCGGGGAGCTGTTTTTT. It specifies CASSQVPAFANTGELFF.